The 23 T cell receptor beta chains below come from one sample, sequenced in a study of T cells in Graves' hyperthyroidism and ophthalmopathy. Amplification of TCR beta CDR3 regions was performed using RNA transcripts as template. First-round RT-PCR of the TCR CDR3 relied on the HTBI primer set. In TCRdb, the multiplex PCR reads were re-called with MiXCR into one record per CDR3 protein. The sample gives 640,000 or so distinct CDR3 sequences, approximately 15% of which show up once; roughly 7% is in the top ten. The specimen sequenced was blood. These receptors originate from a woman younger than 35 with Graves' ophthalmopathy.

This clonotype was observed at least ten times. A much larger clone is a single base away; this may be a read error. The gene calls are TRBV2 and TRBJ2-5; a weak D match, TRBD2 (6 bases). This CDR3 comprises 17 residues. The germline CDR1 and CDR2 sequences are SNHLY and FYNNEI. V dropped 3 bases and J dropped 0 bases, with 17 bases sitting between them. The CDR3 nucleotides are TGTGCCAGCAGTGATGTAGGGGCCGGGGAGGACCAAGAGACCCAGTACTTC. It specifies CASSDVGAGEDQETQYF. Full variable domain (rest looked up from reference TRBV2 and TRBJ2-5): EPEVTQTPSHQVTQMGQEVILRCVPISNHLYFYWYRQILGQKVEFLVSFYNNEISEKSEIFDDQFSVERPDGSNFTLKIRSTKLEDSAMYFCASSDVGAGEDQETQYFGPGTRLLVL.

This clonotype came up a few times. The chain has TRBV7-9 and TRBJ1-1; unclear D gene. The CDR3 extends over 14 amino acids. Deletions cut 3 bases from V and 1 base from J, with 9 bases between. CDR1 SEHNR and CDR2 FQNEAQ come from the germline V gene (reference sequence). The CDR3 bases are TGTGCCAGCAGCTTCACCTTTGCGAACACTGAAGCTTTCTTT. Encoded protein: CASSFTFANTEAFF.

V gene TRBV6-2 or TRBV6-3 combines with J gene TRBJ2-7, with 12 nucleotides matching TRBD2. The germline V gene encodes CDR1 MNHEY and CDR2 SVGEGT. The CDR3 runs to 16 residues. The trim removed 5 bases at V and 4 bases at J, leaving 9 bases unmatched. CDR3 residues: CASSGRLAGETYEQYF. The CDR3 DNA reads as TGTGCCAGCAGTGGGAGACTAGCGGGAGAGACATACGAGCAGTACTTC.

This clonotype was observed many times. The J gene is TRBJ1-5, the V gene TRBV6-6; D is perhaps TRBD1 (5 bases). The V end lost 2 bases, the J end lost 2 bases, and 10 bases lay between the germline ends. CDR3 length: 15 residues. Germline CDR1 is MNHNY and CDR2 is SVGAGI (reference sequence). The CDR3 coding sequence is TGTGCCAGCAGTTACGACAGCTCAGGCAATCAGCCCCAGCATTTT. Its translation is CASSYDSSGNQPQHF.

This clonotype was detected many times. The rearrangement joins TRBV10-3 to TRBJ1-6; 7 bases agree with TRBD1. The CDR3 is 13 residues long. Germline V gene data show CDR1 as ENHRY and CDR2 as SYGVKD. J gave up 6 bases and V 8 bases, and 4 bases lay outside the gene matches. This CDR3 reads CAIGTDFNSPLHF. The CDR3, as DNA: TGTGCCATCGGGACAGATTTTAATTCACCCCTCCACTTT.

CDR3 nucleotide sequence: TGTGCCAGTACCGTTATAGGGGACACAGATACGCAGTATTTT. Translation gives CASTVIGDTDTQYF. The chain joins TRBV7-9 to TRBJ2-3; tentatively, D is TRBD1 (5 bases). CDR3 length: 14 amino acids. From germline, CDR1 is SEHNR and CDR2 FQNEAQ (reference sequence). Trimming removed 9 bases from V and 2 bases from J, with 15 bases in between.

This clonotype was observed at least ten times. The rearrangement links TRBV30 to TRBJ2-1; 10 bases map to TRBD2. The germline V gene encodes CDR1 GTSNPN and CDR2 SVGIG (reference sequence). The CDR3 is 15 amino acids. V dropped 3 bases and J dropped 1; count of bases not matched to a gene: 3. The CDR3 DNA follows: TGTGCCTGGAGGGCGGGACTAGCGTCCTACAATGAGCAGTTCTTC. Its protein is CAWRAGLASYNEQFF.

Ten or more counts support this clonotype. Written as DNA, the CDR3 is TGTGCCAGCAGTTTAGACCACACCGGGGAGCTGTTTTTT. It encodes CASSLDHTGELFF. This rearrangement joins TRBV28 to TRBJ2-2; D call uncertain. Germline lookup yields CDR1 MDHEN and CDR2 SYDVKM. Deletions cut 2 bases from V and 3 bases from J, with 4 bases between. This CDR3 spans 13 amino acids. Full variable domain (remainder filled in from reference TRBV28 and TRBJ2-2): DVKVTQSSRYLVKRTGEKVFLECVQDMDHENMFWYRQDPGLGLRLIYFSYDVKMKEKGDIPEGYSVSREKKERFSLILESASTNQTSMYLCASSLDHTGELFFGEGSRLTVL.

This clonotype was counted at least ten times. V is TRBV29-1 and J is TRBJ1-5, with 10 bases matching TRBD1. The CDR3 runs 13 residues. The V segment lost 6 bases and the J segment 2 bases; nucleotides outside the gene matches: 1. Germline values: CDR1 SQVTM, CDR2 ANQGSEA. The CDR3 protein is CSVGTGGNQPQHF. The CDR3 DNA sequence: TGCAGCGTCGGGACAGGGGGCAATCAGCCCCAGCATTTT. Using reference TRBV29-1 and TRBJ1-5 for the parts outside the CDR3, the full variable domain is SAVISQKPSRDICQRGTSLTIQCQVDSQVTMMFWYRQQPGQSLTLIATANQGSEATYESGFVIDKFPISRPNLTFSTLTVSNMSPEDSSIYLCSVGTGGNQPQHFGDGTRLSIL.

This clonotype was observed a handful of times. The chain has TRBV6-2 or TRBV6-3 and TRBJ1-5; no clear D gene. Trimming took off 6 bases at V and 9 bases at J, with 15 bases between the two ends. Germline values: CDR1 MNHEY, CDR2 SVGEGT. The CDR3 spans 13 residues. The DNA of the CDR3 is TGTGCCAGCAGATACACGGCGCTGGGGCCCCAGCATTTT. Its translation is CASRYTALGPQHF.

This clonotype was counted between two and nine times. This chain uses TRBV14 with TRBJ2-2; D unresolved. The CDR3 covers 14 residues. Between the trimmed V and J ends, which lost 0 bases and 12 bases, there was a span of 14 bases. Germline lookup yields CDR1 SGHDN and CDR2 FVKESK. CDR3 nucleotides: TGTGCCAGCAGCCAAGAAGAGACCGGACGAAAGCTGTTTTTT. Amino acids: CASSQEETGRKLFF.

This clonotype was counted only a few times. The rearrangement joins TRBV30 to TRBJ2-5; 12 bases are shared with TRBD2. Germline CDR1 GTSNPN, CDR2 SVGIG (reference sequence). The length of the CDR3 is 14 residues. Trimming took 5 bases from V and 5 from J; bases not matched to a gene: 6. CDR3 bases: TGTGCCTGGGAAACGACTAGCGGGAGTGAGACCCAGTACTTC. The encoded protein is CAWETTSGSETQYF.

This chain connects TRBV4-3 to TRBJ1-1; unclear D gene. Looked up from germline, CDR1 is LGHNA and CDR2 is YSLEER. V was clipped by 4 bases and J by 2 bases, with 14 bases between them. This CDR3 has 15 residues. For the CDR3, the DNA is TGCGCCAGCAGCCGAGGGAGAGGGCGAAACACTGAAGCTTTCTTT. This translates into CASSRGRGRNTEAFF.

This clonotype has a count of ten or more. The CDR3: CASSAISYEQYF. CDR3 coding DNA: TGTGCCAGCAGTGCCATTTCGTACGAGCAGTACTTC. J is TRBJ2-7 and V is TRBV2; D is ambiguous. CDR1 SNHLY and CDR2 FYNNEI come from the germline V gene. Between the trimmed V and J ends, which lost 4 bases and 4 bases, there was a span of 8 bases. This CDR3 is built from 12 residues.

This clonotype has ten or more counts. The chain joins TRBV24-1 to TRBJ2-3; perhaps D is TRBD1 or TRBD2 (5 bases each). CDR3 length: 14 amino acids. Trimming pared 4 bases from V and 8 bases from J, leaving 15 bases between. Germline V lookup: CDR1 KGHDR, CDR2 SFDVKD. The CDR3 spells CATSEDTSGGTQYF. DNA of the CDR3: TGTGCCACCAGTGAGGACACGTCAGGAGGTACGCAGTATTTT.

The chain combines TRBV20-1 with TRBJ2-7; 11 nucleotides match TRBD2. Germline CDR1 is DFQATT and CDR2 is SNEGSKA (reference sequence). Unmatched junction bases numbered 5, after V lost 1 base and J lost 3 bases. The CDR3 has 15 amino acids. CDR3 nucleotide sequence: TGCAGTGCTAGAGCCGGACTAGCGGGCAACTACGAGCAGTACTTC. This translates into CSARAGLAGNYEQYF.

In this sample, this clonotype turned up many times. The V gene is TRBV12-5, the J gene TRBJ2-1; unclear D gene. V was shortened by 1 base and J by 2 bases, with 6 bases between the two germline ends. Germline CDR1 LGHNT, CDR2 FRNRAP. There are 14 residues in the CDR3. CDR3 DNA sequence: TGTGCTAGTGGTTTGGGGCAGACCTACAATGAGCAGTTCTTC. This gives the protein CASGLGQTYNEQFF.

This clonotype came up many times. The J gene is TRBJ2-1, the V gene TRBV18, with 10 positions matching TRBD2. The length of the CDR3 is 19 residues. After removal of 0 bases from V and 0 bases from J, the junction contained 8 bases not matched to a gene. Per germline, CDR1 KGHSH and CDR2 LQKENI. The CDR3 sequence is CASSPPRTSGRSSYNEQFF. DNA of the CDR3: TGTGCCAGCTCACCACCCCGGACTAGCGGACGAAGCTCCTACAATGAGCAGTTCTTC.

This clonotype was detected only a few times. This chain links TRBV7-2 with TRBJ1-4; possible D gene TRBD1, 6 bases. This CDR3 region has 15 residues. V lost 2 bases and J lost 7, with 14 bases in between. Germline V gene data show CDR1 as SGHTA and CDR2 as FQGNSA. The CDR3 protein is CASSLSPGGGEKLFF. In DNA, the CDR3 is TGTGCCAGCAGCTTATCGCCGGGGGGCGGTGAAAAACTGTTTTTT.

This clonotype showed up many times. The chain employs TRBV27 and TRBJ2-7; 9 positions match TRBD1. Per the germline V gene, CDR1 is MNHEY and CDR2 is SMNVEV (reference sequence). V was clipped by 6 bases and J by 6 bases; unmatched bases: 15. CDR3 length: 16 residues. The CDR3 DNA reads as TGTGCCAGCAGACGACCTTGGGGACAGGGCCGATTCGAGCAGTACTTC. It encodes CASRRPWGQGRFEQYF.

This clonotype appeared many times. The V and J genes are TRBV11-2 and TRBJ1-2; D is possibly TRBD1 (6 bases). V lost 1 base and J lost 4, with 13 bases in between. The CDR3 length is 15 residues. The germline CDR1 and CDR2 sequences are SGHAT and FQNNGV. CDR3 loop: CASSLAQGLGYGYTF. CDR3 nucleotide sequence: TGTGCCAGCAGCTTAGCACAGGGTCTCGGCTATGGCTACACCTTC.

This clonotype was detected ten times or more. This rearrangement joins TRBV4-1 to TRBJ2-7; 14 bases match TRBD2. The germline V gene has CDR1 MGHRA and CDR2 YSYEKL. The V gene end was trimmed by 3 bases and the J gene end by 7 bases; junction bases not matched to a gene: 14. This CDR3 comprises 18 residues. CDR3 in amino acids: CASSHRLLRTSGRREQYF. DNA for the CDR3: TGCGCCAGCAGCCATAGGCTTCTACGGACTAGCGGGAGGAGAGAGCAGTACTTC.

This clonotype has more than one count but fewer than ten. This rearrangement joins TRBV12-3 or TRBV12-4 to TRBJ1-4; D is ambiguous. This CDR3 contains 15 residues. The ends were cut back, 5 bases at V and 7 bases at J, with 17 bases in the middle. In DNA, the CDR3 is TGTGCCAGCAGTCACCATAATCTAAACAGTGAAAAACTGTTTTTT. This codes for CASSHHNLNSEKLFF.